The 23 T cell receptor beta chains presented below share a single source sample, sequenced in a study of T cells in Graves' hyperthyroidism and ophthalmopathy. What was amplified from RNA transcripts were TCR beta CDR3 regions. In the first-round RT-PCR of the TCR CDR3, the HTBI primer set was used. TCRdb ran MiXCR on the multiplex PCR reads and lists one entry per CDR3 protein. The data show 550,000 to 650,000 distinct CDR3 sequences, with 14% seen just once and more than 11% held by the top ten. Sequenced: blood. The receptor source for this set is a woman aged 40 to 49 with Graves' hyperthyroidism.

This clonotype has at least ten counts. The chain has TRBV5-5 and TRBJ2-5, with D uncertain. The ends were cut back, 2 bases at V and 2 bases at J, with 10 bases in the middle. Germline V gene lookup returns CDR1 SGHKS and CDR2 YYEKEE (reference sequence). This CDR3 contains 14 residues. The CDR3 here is CASSLSAVQETQYF. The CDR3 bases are TGTGCCAGCAGCTTATCGGCAGTACAAGAGACCCAGTACTTC.

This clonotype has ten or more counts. CDR3 nucleotide sequence: TGTGCCAGCAGTCCGGACTCAATCACAGATACGCAGTATTTT. It codes for CASSPDSITDTQYF. The chain links TRBV2 to TRBJ2-3, with D tentatively TRBD2 (5 bases). Germline V gives CDR1 SNHLY, CDR2 FYNNEI. Trimming removed 5 bases at V and 2 bases at J, with 11 bases between. There are 14 residues in the CDR3.

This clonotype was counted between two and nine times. The CDR3 region is CASSLKGRGYTF. The CDR3 bases are TGTGCCAGCAGTTTAAAGGGTCGCGGCTACACCTTC. The V call is TRBV28, the J call TRBJ1-2; D remains unclear. Germline V gene data show CDR1 as MDHEN and CDR2 as SYDVKM. Trimming took off 2 bases at V and 8 bases at J, with 9 bases between the two ends. The CDR3 spans 12 residues.

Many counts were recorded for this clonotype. CDR3 residues: CSARTGLAKNIQYF. For the CDR3, the DNA is TGCAGTGCTAGGACGGGACTAGCGAAAAACATTCAGTACTTC. The chain links TRBV20-1 to TRBJ2-4; the match to TRBD2 covers 10 bases. The CDR3 is 14 residues long. With 3 bases clipped from V and 4 bases from J, the junction kept 3 bases outside the gene matches. CDR1 and CDR2 (germline): DFQATT, SNEGSKA (reference sequence).

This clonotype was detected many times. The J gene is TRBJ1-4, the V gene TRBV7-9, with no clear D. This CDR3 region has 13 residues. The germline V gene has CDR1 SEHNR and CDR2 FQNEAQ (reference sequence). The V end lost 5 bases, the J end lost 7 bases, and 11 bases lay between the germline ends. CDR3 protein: CASSAPGSEKLFF. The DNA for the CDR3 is TGTGCCAGCAGCGCACCGGGAAGTGAAAAACTGTTTTTT.

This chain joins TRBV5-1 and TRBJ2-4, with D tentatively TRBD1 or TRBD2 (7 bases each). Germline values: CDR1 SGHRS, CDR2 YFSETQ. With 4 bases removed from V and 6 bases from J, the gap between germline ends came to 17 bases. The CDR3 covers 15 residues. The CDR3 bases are TGCGCCAGCAGCGGACTAGGGGGCGCGGGAAACATTCAGTACTTC. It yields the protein CASSGLGGAGNIQYF.

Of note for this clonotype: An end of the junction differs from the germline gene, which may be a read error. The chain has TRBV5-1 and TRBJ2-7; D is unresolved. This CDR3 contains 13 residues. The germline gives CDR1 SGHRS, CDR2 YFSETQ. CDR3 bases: TGCGCCAGCAGCTTGGGCCCTTCCTACGGGCAGTACTTC. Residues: CASSLGPSYGQYF.

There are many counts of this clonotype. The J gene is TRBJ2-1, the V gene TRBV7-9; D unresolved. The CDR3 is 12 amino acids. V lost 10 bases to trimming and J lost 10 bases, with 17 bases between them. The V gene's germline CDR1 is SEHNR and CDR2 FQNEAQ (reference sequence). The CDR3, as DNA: TGTGCCACCTGGGATAGCATGGGCGAGCAGTTCTTC. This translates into CATWDSMGEQFF.

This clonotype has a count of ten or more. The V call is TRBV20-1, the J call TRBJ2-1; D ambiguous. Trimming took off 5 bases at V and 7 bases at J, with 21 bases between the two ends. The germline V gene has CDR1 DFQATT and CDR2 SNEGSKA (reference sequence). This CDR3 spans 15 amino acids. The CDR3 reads CSAGPSVVRGNEQFF. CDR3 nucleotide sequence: TGCAGTGCTGGACCGAGCGTAGTACGTGGGAATGAGCAGTTCTTC.

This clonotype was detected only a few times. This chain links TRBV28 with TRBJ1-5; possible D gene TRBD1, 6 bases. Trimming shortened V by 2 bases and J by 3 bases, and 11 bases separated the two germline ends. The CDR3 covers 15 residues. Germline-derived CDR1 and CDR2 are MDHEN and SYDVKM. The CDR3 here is CASSLRDIINQPQHF. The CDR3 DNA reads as TGTGCCAGCAGTTTACGGGACATTATCAATCAGCCCCAGCATTTT.

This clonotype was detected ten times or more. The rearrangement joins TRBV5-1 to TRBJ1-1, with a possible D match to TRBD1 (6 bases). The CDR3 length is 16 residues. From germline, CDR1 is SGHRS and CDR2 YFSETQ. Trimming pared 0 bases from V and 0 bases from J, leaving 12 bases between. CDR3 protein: CASSLAGRDMNTEAFF. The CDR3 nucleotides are TGCGCCAGCAGCTTGGCAGGGAGGGACATGAACACTGAAGCTTTCTTT. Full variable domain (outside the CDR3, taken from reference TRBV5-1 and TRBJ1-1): KAGVTQTPRYLIKTRGQQVTLSCSPISGHRSVSWYQQTPGQGLQFLFEYFSETQRNKGNFPGRFSGRQFSNSRSEMNVSTLELGDSALYLCASSLAGRDMNTEAFFGQGTRLTVV.

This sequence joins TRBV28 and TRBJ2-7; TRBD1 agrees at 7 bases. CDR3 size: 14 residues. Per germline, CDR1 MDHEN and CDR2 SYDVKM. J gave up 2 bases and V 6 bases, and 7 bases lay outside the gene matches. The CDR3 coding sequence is TGTGCCAGCAGCCCGACAGGGAATCCCTACGAGCAGTACTTC. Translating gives CASSPTGNPYEQYF.

The CDR3 coding sequence is TGTGCCATCACTCTGGGAGACTCCTACAATGAGCAGTTCTTC. It specifies CAITLGDSYNEQFF. This rearrangement joins TRBV10-3 to TRBJ2-1, with D perhaps TRBD2 (5 bases). The germline CDR1 and CDR2 sequences are ENHRY and SYGVKD. This CDR3 has 14 amino acids. The V gene lost 7 bases and the J gene lost 0 bases, with 10 bases spanning the gap.

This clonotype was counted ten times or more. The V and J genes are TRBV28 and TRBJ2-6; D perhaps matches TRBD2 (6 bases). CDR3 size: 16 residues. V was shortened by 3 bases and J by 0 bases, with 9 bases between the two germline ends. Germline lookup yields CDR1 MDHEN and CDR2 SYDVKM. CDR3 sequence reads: CASSFGGDSGANVLTF. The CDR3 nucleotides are TGTGCCAGCAGTTTCGGGGGAGACTCTGGGGCCAACGTCCTGACTTTC.

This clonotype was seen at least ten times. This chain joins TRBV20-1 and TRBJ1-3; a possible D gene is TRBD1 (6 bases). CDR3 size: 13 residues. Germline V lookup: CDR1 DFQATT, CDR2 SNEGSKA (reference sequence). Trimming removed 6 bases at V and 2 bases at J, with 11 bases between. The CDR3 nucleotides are TGCAGTGCAACCGACAGGCCTGGAAACACCATATATTTT. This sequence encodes CSATDRPGNTIYF.

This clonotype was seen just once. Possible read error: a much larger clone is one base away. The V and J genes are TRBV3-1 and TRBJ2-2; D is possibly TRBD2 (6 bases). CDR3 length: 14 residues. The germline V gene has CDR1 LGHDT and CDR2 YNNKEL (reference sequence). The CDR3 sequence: CASSQGLNTGGLFF. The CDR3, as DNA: TGTGCCAGCAGCCAAGGACTGAACACCGGGGGGCTGTTTTTT.

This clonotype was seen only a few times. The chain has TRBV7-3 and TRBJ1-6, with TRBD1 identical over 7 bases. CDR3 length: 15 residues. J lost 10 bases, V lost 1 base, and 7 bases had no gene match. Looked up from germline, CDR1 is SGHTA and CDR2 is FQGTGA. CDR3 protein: CASSLNGQAGSPLHF. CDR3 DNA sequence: TGTGCCAGCAGCTTAAACGGACAGGCTGGATCACCCCTCCACTTT.

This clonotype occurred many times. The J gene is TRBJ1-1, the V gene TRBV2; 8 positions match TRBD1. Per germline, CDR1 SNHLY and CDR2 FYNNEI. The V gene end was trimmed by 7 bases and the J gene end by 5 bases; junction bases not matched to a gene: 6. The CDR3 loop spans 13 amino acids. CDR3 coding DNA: TGTGCCAGCAACTGGGACAGGTCGACTGAAGCTTTCTTT. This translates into CASNWDRSTEAFF.

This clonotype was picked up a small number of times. CDR3 sequence (DNA): TGCAGTGCTAGAGTAGGGGGGCTAGCTGGCTACTTGGAGCAGTTCTTC. Amino acid sequence: CSARVGGLAGYLEQFF. The rearrangement links TRBV20-1 to TRBJ2-1; D tentatively fits TRBD1 or TRBD2 (6 bases each). The CDR3 is 16 residues long. V was shortened by 1 base and J by 10 bases, with 23 bases between the two germline ends. The germline V gene has CDR1 DFQATT and CDR2 SNEGSKA (reference sequence).

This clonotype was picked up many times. This chain's CDR3 is CASSSSLGPAGEQYF. CDR3 nucleotide sequence: TGCGCCAGCAGCTCATCTTTGGGACCAGCGGGGGAGCAGTACTTC. This chain connects TRBV5-1 to TRBJ2-7, with 7 bases matching TRBD2. V trimming: 3 bases; J trimming: 7 bases; junction bases outside the gene matches: 13. The germline V gene has CDR1 SGHRS and CDR2 YFSETQ. The CDR3 has 15 residues.

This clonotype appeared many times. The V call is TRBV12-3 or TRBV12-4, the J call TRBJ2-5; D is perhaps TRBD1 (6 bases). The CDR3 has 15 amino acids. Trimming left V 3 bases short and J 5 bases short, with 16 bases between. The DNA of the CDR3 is TGTGCCAGCAGTTTTGTTGCAGGGGAGTCGGAGACCCAGTACTTC. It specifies CASSFVAGESETQYF.

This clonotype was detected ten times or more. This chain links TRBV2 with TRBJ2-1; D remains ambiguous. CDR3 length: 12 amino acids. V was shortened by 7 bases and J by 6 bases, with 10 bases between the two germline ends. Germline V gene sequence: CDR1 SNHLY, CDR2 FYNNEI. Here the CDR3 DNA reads TGTGCCAGCAATCCTATAGGCAATGAGCAGTTCTTC. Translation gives CASNPIGNEQFF.

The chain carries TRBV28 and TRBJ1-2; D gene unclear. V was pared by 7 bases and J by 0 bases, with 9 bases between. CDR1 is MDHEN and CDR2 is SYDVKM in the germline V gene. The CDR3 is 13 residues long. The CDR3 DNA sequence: TGTGCCAGCAAAGACCGAGCTAACTATGGCTACACCTTC. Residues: CASKDRANYGYTF.